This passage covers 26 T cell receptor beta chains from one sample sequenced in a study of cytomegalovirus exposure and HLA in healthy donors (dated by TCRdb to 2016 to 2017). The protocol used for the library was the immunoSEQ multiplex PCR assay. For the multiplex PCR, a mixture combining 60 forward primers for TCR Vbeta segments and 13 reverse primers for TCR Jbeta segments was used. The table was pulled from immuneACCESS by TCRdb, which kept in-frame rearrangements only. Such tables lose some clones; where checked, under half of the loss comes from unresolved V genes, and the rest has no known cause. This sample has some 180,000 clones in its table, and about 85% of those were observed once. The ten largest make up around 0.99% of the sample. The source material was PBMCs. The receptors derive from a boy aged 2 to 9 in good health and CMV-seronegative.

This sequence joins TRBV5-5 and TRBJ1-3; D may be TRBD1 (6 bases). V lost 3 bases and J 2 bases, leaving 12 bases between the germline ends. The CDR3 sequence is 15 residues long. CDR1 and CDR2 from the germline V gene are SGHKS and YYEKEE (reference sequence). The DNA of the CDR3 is TGTGCCAGCAGCTCCTTAACAGGGACTGGAAACACCATATATTTT. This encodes CASSSLTGTGNTIYF. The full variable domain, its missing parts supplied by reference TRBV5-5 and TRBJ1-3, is DAGVTQSPTHLIKTRGQQVTLRCSPISGHKSVSWYQQVLGQGPQFIFQYYEKEERGRGNFPDRFSARQFPNYSSELNVNALLLGDSALYLCASSSLTGTGNTIYFGEGSWLTVV.

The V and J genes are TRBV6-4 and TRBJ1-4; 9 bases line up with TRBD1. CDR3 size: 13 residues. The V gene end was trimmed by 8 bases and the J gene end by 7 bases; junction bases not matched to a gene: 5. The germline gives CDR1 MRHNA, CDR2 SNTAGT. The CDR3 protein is CASSRQGGEKLFF. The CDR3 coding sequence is TGTGCCAGCTCCCGACAGGGGGGTGAAAAACTGTTTTTT.

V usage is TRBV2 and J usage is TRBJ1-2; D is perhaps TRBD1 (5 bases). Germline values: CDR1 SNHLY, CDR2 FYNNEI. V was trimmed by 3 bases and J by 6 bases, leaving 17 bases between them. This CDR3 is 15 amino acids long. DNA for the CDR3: TGTGCCAGCAGTGAGGGGCGGCAGGCCTTTGATGGCTACACCTTC. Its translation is CASSEGRQAFDGYTF.

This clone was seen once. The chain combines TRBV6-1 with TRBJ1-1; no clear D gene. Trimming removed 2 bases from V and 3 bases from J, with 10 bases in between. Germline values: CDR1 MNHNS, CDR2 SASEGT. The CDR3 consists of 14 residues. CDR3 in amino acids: CASSEPLPDTEAFF. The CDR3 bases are TGTGCCAGCAGTGAACCACTCCCTGACACTGAAGCTTTCTTT.

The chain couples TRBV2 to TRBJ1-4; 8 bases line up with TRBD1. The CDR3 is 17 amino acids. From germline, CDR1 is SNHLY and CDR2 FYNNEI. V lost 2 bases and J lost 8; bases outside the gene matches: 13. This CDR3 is CASSEISGRGLHEKLFF. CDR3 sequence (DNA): TGTGCCAGCAGTGAAATCTCCGGCAGGGGGCTTCACGAAAAACTGTTTTTT.

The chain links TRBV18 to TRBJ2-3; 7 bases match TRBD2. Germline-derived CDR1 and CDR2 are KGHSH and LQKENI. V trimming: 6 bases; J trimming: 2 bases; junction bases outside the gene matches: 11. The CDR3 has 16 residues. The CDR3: CASSPREGLNTDTQYF. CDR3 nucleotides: TGTGCCAGCTCCCCCAGGGAGGGCCTGAACACAGATACGCAGTATTTT.

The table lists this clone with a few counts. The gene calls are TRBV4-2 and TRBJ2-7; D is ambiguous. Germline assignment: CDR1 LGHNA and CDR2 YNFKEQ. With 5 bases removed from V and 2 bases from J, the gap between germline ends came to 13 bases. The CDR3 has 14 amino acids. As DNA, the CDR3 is TGTGCCAGCAGCTCCAGTCGAGACACCTACGAGCAGTACTTC. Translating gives CASSSSRDTYEQYF.

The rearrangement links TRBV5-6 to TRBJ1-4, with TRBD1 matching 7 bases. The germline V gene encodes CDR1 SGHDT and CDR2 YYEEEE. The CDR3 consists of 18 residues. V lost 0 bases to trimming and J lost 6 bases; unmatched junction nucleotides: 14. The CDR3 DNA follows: TGTGCCAGCAGCTTGGGTACCGGGACAGTCACGAGAGATGAAAAACTGTTTTTT. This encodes CASSLGTGTVTRDEKLFF.

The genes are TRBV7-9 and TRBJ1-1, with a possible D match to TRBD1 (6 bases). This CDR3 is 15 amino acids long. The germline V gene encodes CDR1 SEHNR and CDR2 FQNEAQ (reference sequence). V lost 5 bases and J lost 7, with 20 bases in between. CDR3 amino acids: CASSPGGRGGLEAFF. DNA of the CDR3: TGTGCCAGCAGCCCGGGCGGCCGGGGGGGCCTTGAAGCTTTCTTT.

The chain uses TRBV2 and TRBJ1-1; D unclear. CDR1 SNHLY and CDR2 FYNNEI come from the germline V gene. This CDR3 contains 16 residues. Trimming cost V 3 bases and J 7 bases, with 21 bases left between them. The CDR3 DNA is TGTGCCAGCAGTGAGATCGGCGGAGAACTGTCCTTTGAAGCTTTCTTT. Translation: CASSEIGGELSFEAFF.

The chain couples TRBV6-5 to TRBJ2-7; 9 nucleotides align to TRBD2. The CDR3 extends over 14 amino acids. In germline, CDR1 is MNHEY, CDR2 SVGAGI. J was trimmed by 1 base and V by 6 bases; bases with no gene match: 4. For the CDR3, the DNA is TGTGCCAGCAGACGCGGGAGGGTTTCCTACGAGCAGTACTTC. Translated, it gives CASRRGRVSYEQYF.

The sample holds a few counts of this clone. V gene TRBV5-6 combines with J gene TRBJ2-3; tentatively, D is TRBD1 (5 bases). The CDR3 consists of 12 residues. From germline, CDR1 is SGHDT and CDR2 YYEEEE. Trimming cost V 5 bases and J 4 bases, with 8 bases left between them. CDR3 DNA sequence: TGTGCCAGCAGGCAGGGTGCAGATACGCAGTATTTT. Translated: CASRQGADTQYF.

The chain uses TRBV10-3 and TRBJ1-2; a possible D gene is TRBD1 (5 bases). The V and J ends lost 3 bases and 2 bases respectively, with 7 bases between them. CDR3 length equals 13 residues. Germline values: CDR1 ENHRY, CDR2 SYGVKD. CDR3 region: CAISEGANYGYTF. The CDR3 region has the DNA TGTGCCATCAGTGAAGGGGCCAACTATGGCTACACCTTC.

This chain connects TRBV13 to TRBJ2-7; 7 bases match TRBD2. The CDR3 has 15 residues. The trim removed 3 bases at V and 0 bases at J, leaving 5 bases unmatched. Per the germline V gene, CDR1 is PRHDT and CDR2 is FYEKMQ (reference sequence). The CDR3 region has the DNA TGTGCCAGCAGCTTCGGGGGGACTGGCTCCTACGAGCAGTACTTC. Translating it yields CASSFGGTGSYEQYF.

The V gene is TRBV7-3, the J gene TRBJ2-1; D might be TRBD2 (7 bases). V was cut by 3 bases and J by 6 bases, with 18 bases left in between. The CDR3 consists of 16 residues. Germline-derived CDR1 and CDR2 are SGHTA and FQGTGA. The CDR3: CASSLGGGIARNEQFF. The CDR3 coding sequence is TGTGCCAGCAGCTTGGGGGGGGGCATTGCTCGCAATGAGCAGTTCTTC.

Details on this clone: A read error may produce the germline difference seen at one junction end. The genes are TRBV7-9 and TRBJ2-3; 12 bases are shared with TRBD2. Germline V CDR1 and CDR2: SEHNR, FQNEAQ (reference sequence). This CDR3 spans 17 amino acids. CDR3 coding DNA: TGTGCCAGCAGCTCACGGACTAGCGGGGAATACACAGATACGCAGTGTTTT. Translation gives CASSSRTSGEYTDTQCF.

CDR3 sequence: CASTTGNTGELFF. The DNA of the CDR3 is TGTGCCAGCACCACAGGGAATACCGGGGAGCTGTTTTTT. This chain links TRBV6-5 with TRBJ2-2, with a weak D call TRBD1 (6 bases). V was cut by 7 bases and J by 5 bases, with 11 bases left in between. Germline V gene data show CDR1 as MNHEY and CDR2 as SVGAGI. This CDR3 has 13 amino acids.

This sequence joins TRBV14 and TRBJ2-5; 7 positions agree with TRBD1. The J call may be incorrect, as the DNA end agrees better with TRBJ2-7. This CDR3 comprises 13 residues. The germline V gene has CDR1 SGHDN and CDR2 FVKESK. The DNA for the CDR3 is TGTGCCAGCAGCCGGACAGGCGCCTACGAGCAGTACTTC. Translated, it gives CASSRTGAYEQYF.

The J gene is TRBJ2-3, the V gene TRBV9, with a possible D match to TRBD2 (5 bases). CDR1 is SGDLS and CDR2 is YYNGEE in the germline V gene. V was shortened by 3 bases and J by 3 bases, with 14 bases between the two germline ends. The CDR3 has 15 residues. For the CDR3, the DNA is TGTGCCAGCAGCGGAATACCCCGGGAAACAGATACGCAGTATTTT. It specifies CASSGIPRETDTQYF. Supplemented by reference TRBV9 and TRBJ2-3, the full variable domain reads DSGVTQTPKHLITATGQRVTLRCSPRSGDLSVYWYQQSLDQGLQFLIQYYNGEERAKGNILERFSAQQFPDLHSELNLSSLELGDSALYFCASSGIPRETDTQYFGPGTRLTVL.

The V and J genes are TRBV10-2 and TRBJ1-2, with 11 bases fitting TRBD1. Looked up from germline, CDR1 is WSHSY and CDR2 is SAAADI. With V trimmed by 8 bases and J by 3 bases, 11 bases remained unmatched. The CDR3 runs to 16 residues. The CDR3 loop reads CASAYGQGAQDYGYTF. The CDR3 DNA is TGCGCCAGCGCTTACGGACAGGGGGCGCAGGACTATGGCTACACCTTC.

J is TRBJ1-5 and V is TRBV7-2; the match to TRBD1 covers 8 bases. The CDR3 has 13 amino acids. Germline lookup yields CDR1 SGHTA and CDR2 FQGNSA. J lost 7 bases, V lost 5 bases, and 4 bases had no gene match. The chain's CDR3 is CASSGQGGQPQHF. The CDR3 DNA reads TGTGCCAGCAGCGGACAGGGTGGACAGCCCCAGCATTTT.

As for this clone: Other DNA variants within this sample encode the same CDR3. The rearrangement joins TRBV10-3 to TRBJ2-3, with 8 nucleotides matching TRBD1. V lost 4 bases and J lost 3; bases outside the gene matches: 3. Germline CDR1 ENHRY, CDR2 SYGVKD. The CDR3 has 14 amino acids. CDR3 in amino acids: CAISGTGTTDTQYF. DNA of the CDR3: TGTGCCATCAGTGGGACAGGGACGACAGATACGCAGTATTTT.

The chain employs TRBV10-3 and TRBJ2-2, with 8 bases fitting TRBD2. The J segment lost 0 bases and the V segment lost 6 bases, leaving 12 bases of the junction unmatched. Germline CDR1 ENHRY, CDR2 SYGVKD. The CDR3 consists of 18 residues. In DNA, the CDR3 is TGTGCCATCAGAAAGACTGTCGTGGGACTAGCGAACACCGGGGAGCTGTTTTTT. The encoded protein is CAIRKTVVGLANTGELFF.

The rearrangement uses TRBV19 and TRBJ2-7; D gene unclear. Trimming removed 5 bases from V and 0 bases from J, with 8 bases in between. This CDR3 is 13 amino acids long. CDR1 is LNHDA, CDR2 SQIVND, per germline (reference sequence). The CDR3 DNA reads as TGTGCCAGTAGTTATCTAGGCTCCTACGAGCAGTACTTC. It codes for CASSYLGSYEQYF.

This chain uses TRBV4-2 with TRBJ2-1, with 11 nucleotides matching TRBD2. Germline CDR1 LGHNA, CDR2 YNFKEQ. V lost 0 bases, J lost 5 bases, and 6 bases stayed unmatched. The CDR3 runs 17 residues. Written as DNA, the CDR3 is TGTGCCAGCAGCCAAGAGGTGGGGACTAGCGGTAACAATGAGCAGTTCTTC. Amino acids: CASSQEVGTSGNNEQFF.

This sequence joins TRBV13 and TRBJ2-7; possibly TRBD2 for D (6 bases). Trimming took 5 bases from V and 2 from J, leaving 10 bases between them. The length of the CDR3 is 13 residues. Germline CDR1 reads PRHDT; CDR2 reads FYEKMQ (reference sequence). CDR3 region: CASSRGGAYEQYF. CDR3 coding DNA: TGTGCCAGCAGCCGAGGAGGGGCCTACGAGCAGTACTTC.